The 15 T cell receptor beta chains listed next were all sequenced from one sample in a study of T cells after yellow fever vaccination (dated 2019 in TCRdb). The method was 5' RACE. Sequenced on an Illumina HiSeq 2500. TCRdb reanalyzed the raw reads on its own, using fastp at Q25 for trimming and MiXCR for clone calling, and kept in-frame beta chains. One record per CDR3 amino acid sequence lists the most common genes and DNA. The sample table lists approximately 160,000 distinct CDR3 sequences, 5.5% to 7.5% of them with a count of one. Approximately 3% of the sample rests with the top ten. This sample's treatment or condition label indicates: live attenuated yellow fever vaccine strain. This specimen was CD4+ T cells sorted from PBMCs, taken on the day of the first yellow fever vaccination. The origin of the receptors is a man aged 18-30 years who received the YFV17D yellow fever vaccine.

This clonotype was counted ten times or more. The CDR3 reads CASSLAGQYPYEQYF. The DNA for the CDR3 is TGTGCCAGCAGTTTGGCCGGGCAATACCCTTACGAGCAGTACTTC. The gene calls are TRBV12-3 or TRBV12-4 and TRBJ2-7; D is undetermined. The CDR3 sequence is 15 residues long. With 3 bases removed from V and 4 bases from J, the gap between germline ends came to 16 bases.

This clonotype was observed many times. The CDR3 nucleotides read TGCAGCGCCACGGACGCAGTGAACCAAGAGACCCAGTACTTC. Translated, it gives CSATDAVNQETQYF. This chain links TRBV29-1 with TRBJ2-5; D unclear. The V gene's germline CDR1 is SQVTM and CDR2 ANQGSEA. CDR3 size: 14 residues. V was shortened by 7 bases and J by 0 bases, with 15 bases between the two germline ends.

This clonotype was seen many times. J is TRBJ1-5 and V is TRBV10-3; possible D gene TRBD1, 6 bases. The CDR3 totals 14 residues. V lost 4 bases and J lost 5, with 12 bases in between. Germline V gives CDR1 ENHRY, CDR2 SYGVKD. The CDR3 bases are TGTGCCATCAGTGCAGGGGATGGTGATCAGCCCCAGCATTTT. This encodes CAISAGDGDQPQHF.

The rearrangement links TRBV12-3 or TRBV12-4 to TRBJ2-3; the D gene is possibly TRBD1 (6 bases). The ends were cut back, 6 bases at V and 2 bases at J, with 15 bases in the middle. The CDR3 sequence is 15 residues long. DNA of the CDR3: TGTGCCAGCAGCGAGGGGGTGCCCTCCACAGATACGCAGTATTTT. Translating gives CASSEGVPSTDTQYF.

This clonotype was detected ten times or more. This rearrangement joins TRBV10-2 to TRBJ2-5; 7 bases are shared with TRBD1. This CDR3 has 15 residues. Trimming took 3 bases from V and 2 from J; bases not matched to a gene: 6. Germline CDR1 is WSHSY and CDR2 is SAAADI. CDR3 coding DNA: TGCGCCAGCAGTGAACAGGGGCAAACACAAGAGACCCAGTACTTC. Amino acid sequence: CASSEQGQTQETQYF.

This clonotype was seen ten or more times. V gene TRBV20-1 combines with J gene TRBJ1-1; D not resolved. Germline lookup yields CDR1 DFQATT and CDR2 SNEGSKA (reference sequence). V shed 3 bases and J shed 0 bases, with 11 bases lying between them. The CDR3 length is 14 residues. The CDR3 reads CSASDGFMNTEAFF. The CDR3, as DNA: TGCAGTGCTAGTGACGGATTCATGAACACTGAAGCTTTCTTT.

This chain connects TRBV19 to TRBJ2-5; the match to TRBD2 covers 9 bases. From germline, CDR1 is LNHDA and CDR2 SQIVND (reference sequence). The V gene end was trimmed by 10 bases and the J gene end by 5 bases; junction bases not matched to a gene: 11. This CDR3 spans 14 amino acids. The CDR3 here is CATTSGGFRETQYF. CDR3 DNA: TGTGCCACGACTAGCGGAGGGTTTAGGGAGACCCAGTACTTC. The whole variable domain, filled in from reference TRBV19 and TRBJ2-5, reads DGGITQSPKYLFRKEGQNVTLSCEQNLNHDAMYWYRQDPGQGLRLIYYSQIVNDFQKGDIAEGYSVSREKKESFPLTVTSAQKNPTAFYLCATTSGGFRETQYFGPGTRLLVL.

The V and J genes are TRBV4-1 and TRBJ1-2; D not resolved. The V end was cut by 4 bases, the J end by 0 bases, with 12 bases between. This CDR3 is 15 amino acids long. CDR1 is MGHRA and CDR2 is YSYEKL in the germline V gene. CDR3 DNA: TGCGCCAGCAGCCCGGTCCCTCAATCTAACTATGGCTACACCTTC. Encoded protein: CASSPVPQSNYGYTF.

V usage is TRBV6-6 and J usage is TRBJ2-7, with D perhaps TRBD1 (6 bases). Deletions cut 5 bases from V and 2 bases from J, with 10 bases between. The CDR3 loop spans 13 amino acids. Germline-derived CDR1 and CDR2 are MNHNY and SVGAGI (reference sequence). CDR3 sequence: CASSAGQPYEQYV. The DNA of the CDR3 is TGTGCCAGCAGTGCCGGACAGCCCTACGAGCAGTACGTC.

This clonotype occurred many times. This CDR3 reads CASSQASPETQYF. The DNA of the CDR3 is TGTGCCAGCAGCCAAGCTAGCCCGGAGACCCAGTACTTC. The chain is built from TRBV3-1 and TRBJ2-5; a weak D match, TRBD2 (5 bases). Germline V lookup: CDR1 LGHDT, CDR2 YNNKEL (reference sequence). The CDR3 sequence is 13 residues long. Between the trimmed V and J ends, which lost 1 base and 5 bases, there was a span of 8 bases.

This clonotype was found many times. The CDR3 loop reads CASSFSGNEQFF. The DNA of the CDR3 is TGTGCCAGCAGTTTCTCTGGAAATGAGCAGTTCTTC. This chain links TRBV12-3 or TRBV12-4 with TRBJ2-1; D unclear. The CDR3 extends over 12 amino acids. Deletions cut 3 bases from V and 7 bases from J, with 7 bases between.

This clonotype was seen a few times. V gene TRBV18 combines with J gene TRBJ2-1, with a weak D call TRBD1 (5 bases). Germline V gives CDR1 KGHSH, CDR2 LQKENI. The length of the CDR3 is 13 residues. With 0 bases removed from V and 9 bases from J, the gap between germline ends came to 9 bases. The CDR3 loop reads CASSPPVRAEQFF. In DNA, the CDR3 is TGTGCCAGCTCACCACCTGTCAGGGCTGAGCAGTTCTTC.

This clonotype came up many times. The chain joins TRBV20-1 to TRBJ1-5, with a tentative D call TRBD1 (6 bases). CDR3 size: 13 residues. CDR1 is DFQATT and CDR2 is SNEGSKA in the germline V gene (reference sequence). Between the trimmed V and J ends, which lost 2 bases and 4 bases, there was a span of 9 bases. CDR3 DNA sequence: TGCAGTGCTAGAAGGACAGAGAATCAGCCCCAGCATTTT. Its protein product is CSARRTENQPQHF.

In its sample, this clonotype was seen a few times. The chain has TRBV5-1 and TRBJ1-4; D remains ambiguous. Germline CDR1 and CDR2: SGHRS and YFSETQ. The V and J ends lost 0 bases and 0 bases respectively, with 12 bases between them. The CDR3 covers 17 residues. This chain's CDR3 is CASSLGRIPPTNEKLFF. In nucleotides, the CDR3 is TGCGCCAGCAGCTTGGGACGGATTCCTCCAACTAATGAAAAACTGTTTTTT. The full variable domain, completed using reference TRBV5-1 and TRBJ1-4, is KAGVTQTPRYLIKTRGQQVTLSCSPISGHRSVSWYQQTPGQGLQFLFEYFSETQRNKGNFPGRFSGRQFSNSRSEMNVSTLELGDSALYLCASSLGRIPPTNEKLFFGSGTQLSVL.

Points on this clonotype: One base away lies a much larger clone, so this may be a sequencing read error. The genes are TRBV5-1 and TRBJ1-1; 8 positions match TRBD1. Germline CDR1 reads SGHRS; CDR2 reads YFSETQ. The CDR3 is 13 amino acids. For the CDR3, the DNA is TGCGACAGCAGCGAAACAGGGGGCACTGAAGCTTTCTTT. Residues: CDSSETGGTEAFF. Together with reference TRBV5-1 and TRBJ1-1, the CDR3 gives the full variable domain: KAGVTQTPRYLIKTRGQQVTLSCSPISGHRSVSWYQQTPGQGLQFLFEYFSETQRNKGNFPGRFSGRQFSNSRSEMNVSTLELGDSALYLCDSSETGGTEAFFGQGTRLTVV.